This T cell receptor beta chain was identified in a study of cytomegalovirus exposure and HLA in healthy donors (dated by TCRdb to 2016 to 2017). With regard to the full study: In an earlier analysis of 587 of the donors, around 300 Gb of sequence data and 90 million to 130 million unique TCR beta sequences from roughly 180 million T cells were reported. Roughly 5 DR-DQ haplotypes were handled as single units for association and clustering, since linkage in the cohort was strong. High-throughput TCR immunosequencing, statistical association of individual TCRs with disease status, and machine learning were combined to predict cytomegalovirus infection status. The study used immunosequencing to profile the T cell repertoires of approximately 650 subjects and linked those repertoires to cytomegalovirus serostatus. Along with the roughly 670-subject first cohort, a separate validation cohort of over a hundred different subjects was used. The aim of the study was to test whether cataloging public T cell receptors could identify signatures of past pathogen exposure. In the later analysis, no new phenotypic data were used to find candidate immune exposures; instead, reliance was placed on TCR beta sequences and their occurrence across donors. Every discovery cohort repertoire had been produced on one sequencing platform. Across some 400 genotyped donors of the cohort, an average of roughly 230,000 unique TCR beta nucleotide sequences per donor were sequenced, and about a sixth of those sequences were non-productive. The number of typed donors differed by locus: roughly 620-630 for A, B, C, DRB1 and DQB1; approximately 540 for DQA1; 606 for DPA1; and 400 to 480 for DPB1. Among the roughly 400 genotyped donors, around 81% belonged to the genetic ancestry cluster associated with self-reported Caucasian donors. An early release covering about 600 HLA-typed donors comprised around 300 gigabases of sequencing data and approximately 85 million unique TCR sequences. An earlier analysis of some 600 of the donors applied high-throughput TCR beta sequencing to assess whether each TCR beta V gene segment acted as functional or pseudogenic. Both class I and class II loci were covered by HLA typing, at four-digit resolution. A later genetic analysis took genome-wide SNP genotypes for about 65% of the 666 donors and used that subset as a discovery cohort. Donor age, sex, ethnicity and CMV serostatus were compiled together with the repertoire data. A later analysis re-examined previously published TCR beta repertoires from over 500 donors and added high-resolution HLA genotyping to investigate patterns of TCR occurrence.

Notes on this clone: Its cognate antigen has yet to be identified. No much larger clone is present one base from it, and per-base qualities are unavailable.

What the research found in general, with its limitations: Compared with equally common non-associated chains, HLA-associated TCR beta chains in a later analysis were more clonally expanded and had lower generation probabilities. A further reported finding was that TCR beta sequences accurately predicted the HLA-A and HLA-B alleles for most subjects in the first cohort. At a false discovery rate of 0.05, a later analysis linked roughly 17,000 TCR beta sequences to specific HLA alleles. The classifier was reported to diagnose cytomegalovirus status with high specificity and sensitivity in both the original and validation cohorts. Because the 87-base-pair reads could not distinguish some IMGT-functional V segments, including TRBV6-2 and TRBV6-3, those segments were excluded. Presence/absence analyses assumed roughly uniform sequencing depth across donors, an assumption that may not hold. Correlated functional status among segregating V segments might be attributable to linkage disequilibrium, but an unknown experimental factor could not be ruled out. Only TCR beta chains were sequenced in this cohort, and the absence of alpha or paired-chain data limited detectable features. When HLA alleles, especially DR and DQ, strongly co-occurred, attributing TCR associations to individual alleles was difficult. A later analysis found that TCR association rates varied across HLA loci, with DRB1 alleles showing the most associated TCRs and HLA-C alleles the fewest. Because HLA typing was unavailable for some donors at each locus, only the typed subset was used in association tests. CMV serostatus was the only immune exposure information available for the cohort. According to a later analysis, parvovirus B19, influenza, CMV and Epstein-Barr virus appeared linked to several top co-occurrence clusters. Broadly in line with IMGT annotations, most TCR beta V segments showed up in productive rearrangements about 87% or about 30% of the time in an earlier analysis of 450 to 600 of the donors. In a later analysis, most CMV-associated TCR beta chains were found to appear HLA-restricted, with HLA associations seemingly driven largely by CMV exposure. V-gene and J-gene trimming of TCR beta chains was associated with a missense DCLRE1C variant in a later genetic analysis, and the association was replicated in an independent cohort. The study listed 150 to 200 TCR beta chains as associated with cytomegalovirus. Because counts were too low, more than 15 rarely observed V segments, including chromosome 9 orphons, were excluded from the earlier analysis of 587 of the donors. A group of highly shared sequence variants was considered likely to be a technical artifact of the sequencing pipeline. In vitro tests confirmed that a few of the cytomegalovirus-associated TCR beta chains recognize cytomegalovirus antigens. In a later genetic analysis, fewer N-insertions in productive TCRs were reported among donors in an Asian-associated ancestry cluster than the approximately 670-donor mean. While some public TCRs were present in many individuals, most TCR sequences turned up only very rarely across donors. The authors suggested that the approach could potentially be extended to other disease states and immunological phenotypes.

The CDR3 covers 10 residues, taking in both the cysteine and the phenylalanine. Just CDR3 DNA is preserved here, 30 bases in frame from base 1. The CDR1 and CDR2 encoded by the germline V gene (reference sequence) are DFQATT and SNEGSKA. The V and J ends are trimmed by 3 bases and 10 bases, leaving 8 bases between them. To prepare the library, the immunoSEQ multiplex PCR assay was applied. The multiplex PCR relied on a mix of 60 forward primers for TCR Vbeta segments and 13 reverse primers for TCR Jbeta segments. A multiplex PCR assay on genomic DNA amplified the CDR3 region of rearranged TCR beta genes. The Illumina HiSeq System was used to sequence the amplified TCR beta libraries as 87-base-pair reads. The paper's data handling went like this. A later analysis counted about 80 million unique TCR beta chains across the 690 or so repertoires, and some 11 million of these chains were shared by at least two donors. Raw reads were error-corrected and collapsed into unique sequences with a nearest-neighbor algorithm that merged closely related sequences to remove PCR and sequencing errors. V, D and J gene segments were assigned by aligning CDR3 sequences to IMGT reference sequences. For a sequence to be retained, a match of at least six nucleotides to both a V gene segment and a J gene segment was required. Rearrangements were classified as productive when the CDR3 lacked stop codons and remained in frame with V and J, and all other rearrangements were classified as non-productive. Following IMGT convention, CDR3 was defined as the stretch from the second conserved V-encoded cysteine up to the conserved J-encoded phenylalanine. Sequences without an unambiguous match to a single V gene segment were excluded from the earlier analysis of 587 of the donors. An earlier analysis of 450 to 650 of the donors called V segments functional above 56.7% productive rearrangements and segregating when the between-donor standard deviation exceeded 5%. A statistical classification framework was developed to diagnose cytomegalovirus status using the catalog of TCR beta chain sequences. V and J gene assignment, in a later analysis, came from comparing TCR nucleotide sequences with IMGT/GENE-DB human TR gene sequences. The TCRdist pipeline was used in a later analysis to assign CDR3 sequences and most-parsimonious VDJ recombination scenarios. In a later analysis, each TCR beta chain was defined by its CDR3 amino acid sequence together with its V-gene family, and reads without a unique V-gene family were excluded. In a later analysis, fewer than 650 highly shared, low-generation-probability nucleotide sequences were removed to address suspected cross-contamination and a sequencing artifact. In a later analysis, a clonal expansion index for each public chain was calculated from normalized within-repertoire ranks of inferred template counts. Generation probabilities in a later analysis came from a VDJ recombination model fitted to out-of-frame rearrangements, and those results were checked against IGoR. Hypergeometric tests were used in a later analysis to score TCR-TCR, TCR-HLA and TCR-CMV co-occurrence, with a repertoire-size bias correction applied to the TCR pairs. A later analysis estimated false discovery rates by permuting HLA or CMV assignments 20 times. A later analysis grouped co-occurring TCRs with DBSCAN, adding TCRdist sequence similarity when clustering within HLA-allele-positive subsets. Repertoires with fewer than 30,000 or more than 120,000 public chains were left out of co-occurrence clustering, as were five repertoires with anomalous nucleotide sharing. TCRdb retrieved this table from immuneACCESS and kept in-frame rearrangements only. Not all clones are present; in checked studies, unresolved V genes account for under half, and no reason is known for the remainder. The V and J calls and the clone size are those of that table, but D and trimming were determined from the DNA. This sample has 110,000 to 150,000 clones in its table, and around two thirds of those were observed once. Roughly 1.9% of the sample is in the top ten clones.

The cohort was made up of roughly 670 healthy bone marrow donors. Cohort members were all nominally healthy when sampled, although unrecorded immune exposures were likely present. The donor tested CMV seropositive and was one of the 289 seropositive cohort members. A peripheral blood sample was provided by each donor, and peripheral blood mononuclear cells were used for TCR beta sequencing. The Qiagen DNeasy Blood Extraction Kit was used to extract genomic DNA from the blood cell samples. The rearranged segments are TRBV20-1 and TRBJ2-3; no D gene is confidently identified. Sequencing was performed on PBMCs. This receptor was identified in an older woman in good health and CMV-seropositive. The CDR3 region has the sequence CSASYTPQYF. The base sequence is TGCAGTGCTAGTTACACCCCGCAGTATTTT.